Below, 13 T cell receptor beta chains from the same sample are listed, as sequenced in a study of blood T cell repertoires in COVID-19. The assay was immunoSEQ multiplex PCR, and TCRdb's table has in-frame clones only and misses some. The sample has about 190,000 clones; about 89% are singletons. Sequenced input: peripheral blood. The receptor source for this set is a man in his forties with acute or convalescent COVID-19.

V gene TRBV6-7 combines with J gene TRBJ2-5; TRBD1 might be the D (5 bases). TRBV6-7 is identified as an open reading frame with a role that is uncertain. Deletions cut 0 bases from V and 1 base from J, with 9 bases between. This CDR3 is built from 15 residues. The CDR3 DNA is TGTGCCAGCAGTTACTCGAAAGGGGCCCAAGAGACCCAGTACTTC. This sequence encodes CASSYSKGAQETQYF.

The chain links TRBV6-2 or TRBV6-3 to TRBJ2-7; 7 positions agree with TRBD2. This CDR3 is built from 14 residues. Germline CDR1 reads MNHEY; CDR2 reads SVGEGT. J was trimmed by 4 bases and V by 2 bases; bases with no gene match: 5. The CDR3 DNA follows: TGTGCCAGCAGTTACGACGGGGGGTCGTACGAGCAGTACTTC. Its translation: CASSYDGGSYEQYF.

The genes are TRBV28 and TRBJ2-7, with D perhaps TRBD2 (5 bases). The CDR3 runs to 14 residues. Trimming took off 1 base at V and 0 bases at J, with 7 bases between the two ends. From germline, CDR1 is MDHEN and CDR2 SYDVKM. For the CDR3, the DNA is TGTGCCAGCAGTTTATCGGGGAGCTCCTACGAGCAGTACTTC. Translation: CASSLSGSSYEQYF.

V and J are TRBV2 and TRBJ1-1; tentative D call: TRBD1 (5 bases). There are 14 residues in the CDR3. Trimming pared 8 bases from V and 4 bases from J, leaving 17 bases between. Looked up from germline, CDR1 is SNHLY and CDR2 is FYNNEI. The CDR3 protein is CASESEGVGTEAFF. CDR3 bases: TGTGCCAGCGAAAGTGAAGGGGTGGGCACTGAAGCTTTCTTT.

CDR3 residues: CASSHKTGGYGYTF. CDR3 nucleotide sequence: TGTGCCAGTTCACACAAGACAGGGGGCTATGGCTACACCTTC. The V call is TRBV28, the J call TRBJ1-2; 9 nucleotides match TRBD1. Germline CDR1 reads MDHEN; CDR2 reads SYDVKM. The length of the CDR3 is 14 residues. The J segment lost 4 bases and the V segment lost 9 bases, leaving 9 bases of the junction unmatched.

The CDR3, as DNA: TGTGCCAGCTCAATGGACAGGGACACTGAAGCTTTCTTT. Protein: CASSMDRDTEAFF. This chain joins TRBV18 and TRBJ1-1; TRBD1 matches 8 bases. The CDR3 has 13 amino acids. With 5 bases clipped from V and 3 bases from J, the junction kept 2 bases outside the gene matches. Germline V gene lookup returns CDR1 KGHSH and CDR2 LQKENI.

This clone occurred a few times. The rearrangement uses TRBV12-5 and TRBJ1-2; TRBD1 might be the D (5 bases). The CDR3 is 16 residues long. The germline V gene encodes CDR1 LGHNT and CDR2 FRNRAP. V was clipped by 0 bases and J by 4 bases, with 15 bases between them. The CDR3 DNA is TGTGCTAGTGGTTTGGTACTACAGGCCCGAGTCTATGGCTACACCTTC. Amino acid sequence: CASGLVLQARVYGYTF. Based on the CDR3 plus reference TRBV12-5 and TRBJ1-2, the full variable domain is DARVTQTPRHKVTEMGQEVTMRCQPILGHNTVFWYRQTMMQGLELLAYFRNRAPLDDSGMPKDRFSAEMPDATLATLKIQPSEPRDSAVYFCASGLVLQARVYGYTFGSGTRLTVV.

J is TRBJ2-3 and V is TRBV9, with 9 bases identical to TRBD1. V shed 0 bases and J 2 bases; nucleotides not matched to a gene: 7. The CDR3 covers 17 residues. Looked up from germline, CDR1 is SGDLS and CDR2 is YYNGEE. The CDR3: CASSVGGTGSPTDTQYF. The CDR3 DNA sequence: TGTGCCAGCAGCGTAGGTGGGACAGGGAGTCCCACAGATACGCAGTATTTT.

This chain connects TRBV6-5 to TRBJ1-1; TRBD1 matches 7 bases. The germline gives CDR1 MNHEY, CDR2 SVGAGI. There are 14 residues in the CDR3. The ends lost 6 bases at V and 1 base at J; junction bases unmatched: 5. CDR3 sequence (DNA): TGTGCCAGCAGCCTGACAGGGACGAACACTGAAGCTTTCTTT. This codes for CASSLTGTNTEAFF.

The genes are TRBV7-2 and TRBJ1-1; 7 bases match TRBD1. The V gene end was trimmed by 5 bases and the J gene end by 9 bases; junction bases not matched to a gene: 12. This CDR3 has 14 residues. Looked up from germline, CDR1 is SGHTA and CDR2 is FQGNSA. CDR3 nucleotides: TGTGCCAGCAGCCCCGACAGGGCGCGGAATCAAGCTTTCTTT. Protein sequence: CASSPDRARNQAFF.

In this sample, this clone turned up a few times. This chain uses TRBV5-1 with TRBJ2-7; maybe TRBD1 (5 bases). The CDR3 is made up of 15 amino acids. Germline loops: CDR1 SGHRS, CDR2 YFSETQ. V was shortened by 3 bases and J by 2 bases, with 15 bases between the two germline ends. CDR3 nucleotide sequence: TGCGCCAGCAGCTATGGGGCAGGAAATACCTACGAGCAGTACTTC. Amino acid sequence: CASSYGAGNTYEQYF.

V usage is TRBV10-3 and J usage is TRBJ2-7; a weak D match, TRBD1 (6 bases). CDR3 length: 12 residues. The germline gives CDR1 ENHRY, CDR2 SYGVKD. V shed 6 bases and J shed 5 bases, with 11 bases lying between them. Here the CDR3 DNA reads TGTGCCATCAGGCGAGGGACAAACGAGCAGTACTTC. Encoded protein: CAIRRGTNEQYF.

V gene TRBV2 combines with J gene TRBJ1-1, with TRBD1 matching 7 bases. V lost 5 bases, J lost 1 base, and 7 bases stayed unmatched. Germline V gene lookup returns CDR1 SNHLY and CDR2 FYNNEI. The CDR3 extends over 15 amino acids. This CDR3 reads CASSSGTAPNTEAFF. The CDR3 bases are TGTGCCAGCAGTTCCGGGACAGCACCGAACACTGAAGCTTTCTTT.